This is a list of T cell receptor beta chains from one sample in a study of T cell changes during pregnancy in multiple sclerosis. The assay was immunoSEQ multiplex PCR, and TCRdb's table has in-frame clones only and misses some. The sample holds about 39,000 clones, 85% to 95% seen once. Sequences were derived from CD4+ T cells from peripheral blood mononuclear cells, sampled after pregnancy. Receptors originate from a female donor with multiple sclerosis, enrolled in a pregnancy study. Each CDR3 is given with its conserved first and last residue. Clone size is shown for a subset of rows, as once, few, many or a class of expanded clone.

TRBV9	few	TRBJ2-5	CASSVGGREGETQYF
TRBV7-3	.	TRBJ2-1	CASSLTVREGFSYNEQFF
TRBV5-5	.	TRBJ1-1	CASSFSVFNTEAFF
TRBV11-2	.	TRBJ1-2	CASSTEPGQGIRGYTF
TRBV18	.	TRBJ1-1	CASSPNSVNTEAFF
TRBV6-5	.	TRBJ1-1	CASSYSIVRVTGEAFF
TRBV6-1	.	TRBJ2-3	CASSEALLTRAGVSTDTQYF
TRBV4-2	.	TRBJ1-2	CASSAPGTDYGYTF
TRBV5-4	.	TRBJ2-3	CASSEPGQAGDTQYF
TRBV6-5	.	TRBJ1-5	CASSWQKPHSNQPQHF
TRBV9	.	TRBJ1-1	CASSVNPGLTEAFF
TRBV30	.	TRBJ1-1	CAWNPSRGRVRNAFF
TRBV6-1	.	TRBJ2-2	CASSEVLRYTGELFF